A selection of T cell receptor beta chains follows, all from one sample in a study of siplizumab effects on memory and regulatory T cells. Assay used: immunoSEQ multiplex PCR; TCRdb lists only in-frame clones, some missing. This table holds about 72,000 clones, about 90% found once. Sequencing used CD8+ T cells sorted from blood. Receptors were obtained from a human donor in good health. CDR3s include the opening cysteine and the closing phenylalanine or tryptophan. D genes are given only for firm matches. Rows give clone size only sometimes, using once, few, many, or a class for an expanded clone.

abundance: NA; v_gene: TRBV18; d_gene: NA; j_gene: TRBJ2-7; CDR3aa: CASSDSLSGYEQYF; CDR3nt: TGTGCCAGCAGTGACTCCCTCTCGGGGTACGAGCAGTACTTC
abundance: NA; v_gene: TRBV7-6; d_gene: NA; j_gene: TRBJ2-5; CDR3aa: CASSLAWALNQETQYF; CDR3nt: TGTGCCAGCAGCTTAGCGTGGGCTCTAAATCAAGAGACCCAGTACTTC
abundance: NA; v_gene: TRBV11-2; d_gene: NA; j_gene: TRBJ1-1; CDR3aa: CASSSRLRNTEAFF; CDR3nt: TGTGCCAGCAGCTCCCGCCTCCGGAACACTGAAGCTTTCTTT
abundance: once; v_gene: TRBV5-4; d_gene: TRBD1; j_gene: TRBJ2-7; CDR3aa: CASSPGQGSYEQYF; CDR3nt: TGTGCCAGCAGCCCCGGACAGGGTTCCTACGAGCAGTACTTC
abundance: NA; v_gene: TRBV2; d_gene: NA; j_gene: TRBJ2-7; CDR3aa: CASTDYLYEQYF; CDR3nt: TGTGCCAGCACGGACTACCTCTACGAGCAGTACTTC
abundance: NA; v_gene: TRBV18; d_gene: TRBD2; j_gene: TRBJ2-2; CDR3aa: CASSPYGVAGANTGELFF; CDR3nt: TGTGCCAGCTCACCCTATGGGGTAGCGGGGGCGAACACCGGGGAGCTGTTTTTT
abundance: NA; v_gene: TRBV7-9; d_gene: TRBD1; j_gene: TRBJ1-3; CDR3aa: CASSPNRDRFSGNTIYF; CDR3nt: TGTGCCAGCAGCCCTAACCGGGACAGGTTTTCTGGAAACACCATATATTTT
abundance: few; v_gene: TRBV14; d_gene: NA; j_gene: TRBJ1-6; CDR3aa: CASSQVDWQGNSPLHF; CDR3nt: TGTGCCAGCAGCCAAGTTGATTGGCAAGGAAATTCACCCCTCCACTTT
abundance: NA; v_gene: TRBV7-9; d_gene: TRBD2; j_gene: TRBJ2-7; CDR3aa: CASGLPGTSGGAVYEQYF; CDR3nt: TGTGCCAGCGGATTACCCGGGACTAGCGGGGGGGCCGTCTACGAGCAGTACTTC
abundance: NA; v_gene: TRBV7-9; d_gene: TRBD1; j_gene: TRBJ2-7; CDR3aa: CASSWGQMLPYEQYF; CDR3nt: TGTGCCAGCAGCTGGGGACAGATGCTCCCCTACGAGCAGTACTTC
abundance: NA; v_gene: TRBV5-1; d_gene: TRBD2; j_gene: TRBJ2-3; CDR3aa: CASSPLAGGSTDTQYF; CDR3nt: TGCGCCAGCAGCCCCTTAGCGGGAGGGAGCACAGATACGCAGTATTTT
abundance: NA; v_gene: TRBV11-3; d_gene: TRBD2; j_gene: TRBJ2-1; CDR3aa: CASSPGLAVYNEQFF; CDR3nt: TGTGCCAGCAGCCCTGGACTAGCGGTCTACAATGAGCAGTTCTTC
abundance: NA; v_gene: TRBV4-1; d_gene: NA; j_gene: TRBJ1-1; CDR3aa: CASSQLEGTAFF; CDR3nt: TGCGCCAGCAGCCAGCTAGAGGGCACGGCTTTCTTT
abundance: once; v_gene: TRBV4-1; d_gene: NA; j_gene: TRBJ1-2; CDR3aa: CASTGTTYGYTF; CDR3nt: TGCGCCAGCACAGGGACAACCTATGGCTACACCTTC
abundance: NA; v_gene: TRBV27; d_gene: NA; j_gene: TRBJ1-2; CDR3aa: CASTGGGGGYTF; CDR3nt: TGTGCCAGCACCGGGGGGGGTGGTGGCTACACCTTC
abundance: NA; v_gene: TRBV2; d_gene: TRBD2; j_gene: TRBJ2-3; CDR3aa: CASILLAGGNTDTQYF; CDR3nt: TGTGCCAGCATATTACTAGCGGGAGGGAACACAGATACGCAGTATTTT
abundance: NA; v_gene: TRBV19; d_gene: NA; j_gene: TRBJ1-6; CDR3aa: CASNMGGRSYNSPLHF; CDR3nt: TGTGCCAGTAACATGGGGGGGCGCTCCTATAATTCACCCCTCCACTTT
abundance: NA; v_gene: TRBV12-5; d_gene: NA; j_gene: TRBJ2-5; CDR3aa: CASGYPGGRETQYF; CDR3nt: TGTGCTAGTGGTTACCCCGGAGGGCGAGAGACCCAGTACTTC
abundance: NA; v_gene: TRBV4-1; d_gene: NA; j_gene: TRBJ2-1; CDR3aa: CASSAGGRDRADEQFF; CDR3nt: TGCGCCAGCAGCGCGGGGGGCCGGGACAGGGCTGATGAGCAGTTCTTC
abundance: NA; v_gene: TRBV7-2; d_gene: NA; j_gene: TRBJ2-5; CDR3aa: CASSLVAGVGETQYF; CDR3nt: TGTGCCAGCAGCTTAGTAGCAGGGGTAGGGGAGACCCAGTACTTC
abundance: once; v_gene: TRBV2; d_gene: TRBD1; j_gene: TRBJ2-1; CDR3aa: CATDGQGDNEQFF; CDR3nt: TGTGCCACTGACGGACAGGGGGACAATGAGCAGTTCTTC
abundance: NA; v_gene: TRBV27; d_gene: NA; j_gene: TRBJ2-1; CDR3aa: CASTLTASPYNEQFF; CDR3nt: TGTGCCAGCACCCTGACCGCTAGCCCCTACAATGAGCAGTTCTTC
abundance: NA; v_gene: TRBV20-1; d_gene: NA; j_gene: TRBJ2-5; CDR3aa: CSARGETQYF; CDR3nt: TGCAGTGCGAGGGGGGAGACCCAGTACTTC
abundance: NA; v_gene: TRBV9; d_gene: TRBD2; j_gene: TRBJ2-1; CDR3aa: CASSVVIPRPSSGKANEQFF; CDR3nt: TGTGCCAGCAGCGTAGTGATTCCCCGGCCATCAAGCGGGAAGGCAAATGAGCAGTTCTTC
abundance: NA; v_gene: TRBV6-6; d_gene: TRBD2; j_gene: TRBJ2-7; CDR3aa: CASSKGREPYEQYF; CDR3nt: TGTGCCAGCAGTAAAGGGCGGGAGCCGTACGAGCAGTACTTC
abundance: NA; v_gene: TRBV4-1; d_gene: TRBD2; j_gene: TRBJ2-5; CDR3aa: CASSQRLAGFQETQYF; CDR3nt: TGCGCCAGCAGTCAGAGACTAGCGGGCTTCCAAGAGACCCAGTACTTC
abundance: NA; v_gene: TRBV19; d_gene: NA; j_gene: TRBJ2-7; CDR3aa: CASSILLASEQYF; CDR3nt: TGTGCCAGTAGTATATTACTAGCTAGCGAGCAGTACTTC
abundance: once; v_gene: TRBV4-1; d_gene: TRBD2; j_gene: TRBJ2-5; CDR3aa: CASSPGTSGRAEETQYF; CDR3nt: TGCGCCAGCAGCCCCGGGACTAGCGGGAGGGCCGAAGAGACCCAGTACTTC
abundance: once; v_gene: TRBV29-1; d_gene: TRBD1; j_gene: TRBJ2-2; CDR3aa: CSVQGGYTGELFF; CDR3nt: TGCAGCGTTCAAGGGGGCTACACCGGGGAGCTGTTTTTT